The rows below give T cell receptor beta chains drawn from one sample of a study of Ad26.COV2.S vaccination and SARS-CoV-2 variants. Only in-frame clones appear in the TCRdb table, and some are missing; sequencing was by immunoSEQ multiplex PCR. The table lists about 180,000 clones, roughly 87% of them singletons. The starting material was peripheral blood, obtained after recovery from COVID-19. Source of these receptors: a human donor who had recovered from COVID-19. Each CDR3 is given with its conserved first and last residue. The D gene is left open where the match is weak. Some rows have no size entry. The others give once, few or many, or a class for an expanded clone.

- TRBJ2-7 - TRBV6-5 CASNSQGIGEQYF TGTGCCAGCAATTCCCAGGGGATAGGGGAGCAGTACTTC
- TRBJ2-7 - TRBV7-9 CASSETGSYEQYF TGTGCCAGCAGTGAAACAGGGAGCTACGAGCAGTACTTC
- TRBJ2-1 once TRBV12-3/TRBV12-4 CASSTDLNEQFF TGTGCCAGCAGTACGGACCTAAATGAGCAGTTCTTC
- TRBJ1-1 once TRBV19 CAATPSGNTEAFF TGTGCCGCCACACCGTCGGGGAACACTGAAGCTTTCTTT
TRBD2 TRBJ2-3 - TRBV7-9 CASSFTGGPDTQYF TGTGCCAGCAGCTTCACGGGAGGGCCAGATACGCAGTATTTT
TRBD1 TRBJ1-5 - TRBV28 CASSAQGAYLSQPQHF TGTGCCAGCAGTGCACAGGGGGCTTATTTATCTCAGCCCCAGCATTTT
TRBD1 TRBJ1-6 - TRBV15 CATSRDRDRGYSPLHF TGTGCCACCAGCAGAGATAGGGACAGGGGATATTCACCCCTCCACTTT
TRBD2 TRBJ2-7 - TRBV27 CASSFQPGLVVYEQYF TGTGCCAGCAGTTTCCAACCGGGACTAGTTGTTTACGAGCAGTACTTC
TRBD1 TRBJ1-2 - TRBV19 CASNENRGPGYTF TGTGCCAGTAACGAGAACAGGGGACCTGGCTACACCTTC
- TRBJ2-7 - TRBV2 CASSEYRAYEQYF TGTGCCAGCAGTGAGTACAGGGCCTACGAGCAGTACTTC
TRBD2 TRBJ2-7 once TRBV2 CAIEGGSGSYEQYF TGTGCCATTGAGGGAGGGAGTGGCTCCTACGAGCAGTACTTC
- TRBJ1-2 - TRBV13 CASSLGRGARGYTF TGTGCCAGCAGCTTAGGACGGGGGGCGCGGGGCTACACCTTC
- TRBJ2-2 - TRBV5-5 CASSLWGGELFF TGTGCCAGCAGCTTGTGGGGTGGGGAGCTGTTTTTT
- TRBJ1-3 - TRBV10-3 CAIGDSDSGNTIYF TGTGCCATCGGCGACAGTGACTCTGGAAACACCATATATTTT
TRBD2 TRBJ2-2 - TRBV5-1 CASSDRGAGELFF TGCGCCAGCAGCGATCGGGGGGCCGGGGAGCTGTTTTTT
- TRBJ2-4 - TRBV3-1/TRBV3-2 CASSQVGGGAKNIQYF TGTGCCAGCAGCCAAGTAGGGGGGGGAGCCAAAAACATTCAGTACTTC
TRBD1 TRBJ1-3 few TRBV10-1 CASINIDRDGNTIYF TGCGCCAGCATCAATATCGACAGGGATGGAAACACCATATATTTT
TRBD1 TRBJ2-1 few TRBV11-3 CATSTGHKNEQFF TGTGCCACTTCGACAGGGCACAAGAATGAGCAGTTCTTC
TRBD1 TRBJ2-2 - TRBV5-4 CASSQQGAANTGELFF TGTGCCAGCAGCCAACAGGGGGCAGCGAACACCGGGGAGCTGTTTTTT
- TRBJ1-1 - TRBV6-2/TRBV6-3 CASSYGQSLEAFF TGTGCCAGCAGTTACGGGCAAAGCCTTGAAGCTTTCTTT
- TRBJ1-6 - TRBV9 CASSVGPRGGSPLHF TGTGCCAGCAGCGTAGGTCCCCGGGGTGGTTCACCCCTCCACTTT
TRBD2 TRBJ2-7 - TRBV7-9 CASSLIPSGNYEQYF TGTGCCAGCAGCTTAATACCTAGCGGCAACTACGAGCAGTACTTC
TRBD1 TRBJ2-7 - TRBV19 CASSIGQGGIYEQYF TGTGCCAGTAGTATCGGACAGGGGGGCATCTACGAGCAGTACTTC
TRBD2 TRBJ2-5 - TRBV30 CAWGGTSGEETQYF TGTGCCTGGGGGGGGACTAGCGGGGAAGAGACCCAGTACTTC
- TRBJ2-7 - TRBV6-5 CASTLRGAYEQYF TGTGCCAGCACCTTGAGGGGGGCCTACGAGCAGTACTTC
- TRBJ2-7 - TRBV9 CASSAQGSGAYEQYF TGTGCCAGCAGCGCCCAGGGGTCCGGGGCCTACGAGCAGTACTTC
- TRBJ2-7 - TRBV19 CASSPQDGEQYF TGTGCCAGTAGTCCCCAAGATGGCGAGCAGTACTTC
TRBD2 TRBJ2-2 - TRBV4-1 CASSLIPLSGGSTGELFF TGCGCCAGCAGCCTAATACCCCTCAGCGGGGGAAGCACCGGGGAGCTGTTTTTT
- TRBJ1-1 - TRBV6-5 CASSYVWSSNTEAFF TGTGCCAGCAGTTACGTGTGGTCCTCGAACACTGAAGCTTTCTTT
TRBD1 TRBJ1-1 once TRBV5-1 CASSLRDRENTEAFF TGCGCCAGCAGCTTAAGGGACAGGGAGAACACTGAAGCTTTCTTT
- TRBJ1-1 - TRBV5-1 CASSLYSSREGLNTEAFF TGCGCCAGCAGCTTGTATTCCTCCCGGGAGGGATTGAACACTGAAGCTTTCTTT
TRBD2 TRBJ2-3 - TRBV27 CATSPGLELYTQYF TGTGCCACCTCCCCCGGACTAGAATTGTATACGCAGTATTTT
- TRBJ1-1 - TRBV4-1 CASSNLGGVNTEAFF TGCGCCAGCAGCAACCTGGGGGGGGTGAACACTGAAGCTTTCTTT
- TRBJ2-3 - TRBV12-3/TRBV12-4 CASSLLPDTQYF TGTGCCAGCAGTTTATTGCCAGATACGCAGTATTTT
- TRBJ2-7 - TRBV5-4 CASSSSSYEQYF TGTGCCAGCAGCTCTTCCTCCTACGAGCAGTACTTC
TRBD1 TRBJ1-1 - TRBV27 CASRPTGRGTEAFF TGTGCCAGCAGGCCGACAGGGCGGGGCACTGAAGCTTTCTTT
TRBD1 TRBJ2-6 - TRBV18 CASSNRGLILSGANVLTF TGTGCCAGCTCGAACAGGGGGCTTATACTCTCTGGGGCCAACGTCCTGACTTTC
TRBD2 TRBJ2-2 - TRBV5-4 CASSLGSGGMNTGELFF TGTGCCAGCAGCTTGGGTAGCGGGGGGATGAACACCGGGGAGCTGTTTTTT
- TRBJ1-1 - TRBV11-2 CASSLEGGRRTEAFF TGTGCCAGCAGCTTAGAGGGGGGGCGGAGGACTGAAGCTTTCTTT
- TRBJ1-1 - TRBV6-2/TRBV6-3 CASSYSRAPATEAFF TGTGCCAGCAGTTACTCTCGGGCACCAGCCACTGAAGCTTTCTTT
- TRBJ2-2 - TRBV9 CASSVGPAGTGELFF TGTGCCAGCAGCGTAGGGCCAGCGGGCACCGGGGAGCTGTTTTTT
TRBD1 TRBJ2-2 - TRBV10-3 CAIGETGGHTGELFF TGTGCCATCGGAGAGACAGGGGGCCACACCGGGGAGCTGTTTTTT
- TRBJ2-1 - TRBV3-1/TRBV3-2 CASSPYGEGTFYNEQFF TGTGCCAGCAGCCCGTATGGCGAGGGGACCTTCTACAATGAGCAGTTCTTC
- TRBJ1-1 - TRBV4-1 CASSQEPSGGREAFF TGCGCCAGCAGCCAAGAACCTAGCGGGGGACGGGAAGCTTTCTTT
- TRBJ2-3 - TRBV7-7 CASSLGVGLDTQYF TGTGCTAGCAGCTTAGGAGTGGGTTTGGATACGCAGTATTTT
- TRBJ1-2 - TRBV7-9 CASSPMTGANYGYTF TGTGCCAGCAGCCCTATGACGGGGGCTAACTATGGCTACACCTTC
- TRBJ1-5 - TRBV9 CASRPQHF TGTGCCAGCAGGCCCCAGCATTTT
- TRBJ1-1 - TRBV4-1 CASSQDGEGGPNTEAFF TGCGCCAGCAGCCAAGACGGAGAGGGTGGGCCGAACACTGAAGCTTTCTTT
TRBD1 TRBJ2-5 - TRBV5-1 CASSSGTGTGQTQYF TGCGCCAGCAGCTCCGGGACAGGTACGGGGCAGACCCAGTACTTC
- TRBJ2-5 - TRBV9 CASSVGSGPQETQYF TGTGCCAGCAGCGTAGGATCGGGGCCCCAAGAGACCCAGTACTTC